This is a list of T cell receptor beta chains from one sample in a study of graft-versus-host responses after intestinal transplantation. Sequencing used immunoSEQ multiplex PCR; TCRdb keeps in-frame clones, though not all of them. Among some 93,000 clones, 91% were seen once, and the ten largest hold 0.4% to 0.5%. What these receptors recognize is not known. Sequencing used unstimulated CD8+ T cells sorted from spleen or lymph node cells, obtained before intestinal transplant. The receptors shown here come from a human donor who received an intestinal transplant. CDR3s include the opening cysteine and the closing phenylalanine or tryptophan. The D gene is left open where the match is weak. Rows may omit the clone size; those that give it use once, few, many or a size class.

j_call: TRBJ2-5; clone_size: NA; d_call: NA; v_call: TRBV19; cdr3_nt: TGTGCCAGTAGCACAAGAGGGAGTCGGTTAATAGAGACCCAGTACTTC; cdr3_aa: CASSTRGSRLIETQYF
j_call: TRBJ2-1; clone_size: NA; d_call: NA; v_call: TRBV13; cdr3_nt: TGTGCCAGCAGCCGGGACTCCAACTACAATGAGCAGTTCTTC; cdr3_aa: CASSRDSNYNEQFF
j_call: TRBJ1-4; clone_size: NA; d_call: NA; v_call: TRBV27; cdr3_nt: TGTGCCAGCAGGGGGCGGGGGCCAACGGAAAAACTGTTTTTT; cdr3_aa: CASRGRGPTEKLFF
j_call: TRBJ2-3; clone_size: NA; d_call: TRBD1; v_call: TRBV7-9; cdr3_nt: TGTGCCAGCAGCCCCAGGGGGGGACAGGGCCTTTTCTATACGCAGTATTTT; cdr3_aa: CASSPRGGQGLFYTQYF
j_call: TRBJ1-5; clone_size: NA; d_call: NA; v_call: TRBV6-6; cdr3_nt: TGTGCCAGCAGTTCCCATCTGGGCGATCAGCCCCAGCATTTT; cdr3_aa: CASSSHLGDQPQHF
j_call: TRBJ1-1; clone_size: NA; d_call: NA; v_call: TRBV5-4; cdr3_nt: TGTGCCAGCAGCTTGGGTGACGTAGGGGGGGTGAACACTGAAGCTTTCTTT; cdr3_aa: CASSLGDVGGVNTEAFF
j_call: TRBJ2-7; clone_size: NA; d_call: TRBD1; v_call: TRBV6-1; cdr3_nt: TGTGCCAGCAGTGAGGGGTGGGACAGGGGCTACGAGCAGTACTTC; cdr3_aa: CASSEGWDRGYEQYF
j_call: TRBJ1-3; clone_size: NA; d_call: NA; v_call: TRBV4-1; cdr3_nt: TGCGCCAGCAGCCAGAACAGGGCTGGAAACACCATATATTTT; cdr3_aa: CASSQNRAGNTIYF
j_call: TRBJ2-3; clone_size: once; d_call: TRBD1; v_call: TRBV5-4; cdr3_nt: TGTGCCAGCAGCCCCGACAGGGGGGAAGATACGCAGTATTTT; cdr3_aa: CASSPDRGEDTQYF
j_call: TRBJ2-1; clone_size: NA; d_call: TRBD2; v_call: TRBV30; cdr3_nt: TGTGCCTGGAGCCCGCCGGTGGGCGGGGAGGGGAATGAGCAGTTCTTC; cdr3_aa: CAWSPPVGGEGNEQFF
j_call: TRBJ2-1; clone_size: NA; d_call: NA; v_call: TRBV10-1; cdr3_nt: TGCGCCAGCAGTGATACCCCGGGCCGGACAGACCACAATGAGCAGTTCTTC; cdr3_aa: CASSDTPGRTDHNEQFF
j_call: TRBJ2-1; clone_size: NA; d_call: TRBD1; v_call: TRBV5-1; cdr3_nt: TGCGCCAGCAGCTATTCCGGGACAGTCTACAATGAGCAGTTCTTC; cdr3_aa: CASSYSGTVYNEQFF
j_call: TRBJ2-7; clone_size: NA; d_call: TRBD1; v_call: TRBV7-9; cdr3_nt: TGTGCCAGCAGCATGACAGGGGGCCCCTACGAGCAGTACTTC; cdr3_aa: CASSMTGGPYEQYF
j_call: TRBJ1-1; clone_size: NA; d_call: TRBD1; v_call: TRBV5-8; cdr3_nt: TGTGCCAGCAGCCCGGGGACAGGGTTGACTGAAGCTTTCTTT; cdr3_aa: CASSPGTGLTEAFF
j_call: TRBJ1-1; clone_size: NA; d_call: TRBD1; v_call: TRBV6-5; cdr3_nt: TGTGCCAGCAGCACAGGGGGCACTGAAGCTTTCTTT; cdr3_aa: CASSTGGTEAFF
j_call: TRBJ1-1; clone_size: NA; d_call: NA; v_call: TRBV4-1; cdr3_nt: TGCGCCAGCAGCCAAGAGGGCTTTAAGACTGAAGCTTTCTTT; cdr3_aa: CASSQEGFKTEAFF
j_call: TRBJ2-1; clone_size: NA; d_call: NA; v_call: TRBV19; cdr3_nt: TGTGCCAGTAGTTGGCGGGACAGCTCCTACAATGAGCAGTTCTTC; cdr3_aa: CASSWRDSSYNEQFF
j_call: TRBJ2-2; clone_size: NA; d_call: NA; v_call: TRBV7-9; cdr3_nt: TGTGCCAGCAGCTTAGTACCCCGGGGGGAGCTGTTTTTT; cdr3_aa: CASSLVPRGELFF
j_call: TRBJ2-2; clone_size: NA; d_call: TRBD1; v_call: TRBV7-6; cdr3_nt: TGTGCCAGCAGCCACGATAAGGGACAGGGAGACACCGGGGAGCTGTTTTTT; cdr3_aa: CASSHDKGQGDTGELFF
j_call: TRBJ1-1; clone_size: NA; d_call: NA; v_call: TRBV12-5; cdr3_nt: TGTGCTAGTACTGGCGGGATGAACACTGAAGCTTTCTTT; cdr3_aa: CASTGGMNTEAFF
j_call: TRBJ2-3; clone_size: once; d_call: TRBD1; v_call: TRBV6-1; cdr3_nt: TGTGCCAGCAGAGAACTAGACAGGGCCATAGATACGCAGTATTTT; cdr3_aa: CASRELDRAIDTQYF
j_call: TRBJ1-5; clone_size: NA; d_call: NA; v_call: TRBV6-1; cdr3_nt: TGTGCCAGCAGTGAAGCAGCTCAGGGTTGGTATCAGCCCCAGCATTTT; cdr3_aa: CASSEAAQGWYQPQHF
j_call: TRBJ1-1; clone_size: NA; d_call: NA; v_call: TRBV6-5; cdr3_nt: TGTGCCAGCAGTTTTACAGGGTTGAACACTGAAGCTTTCTTT; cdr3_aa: CASSFTGLNTEAFF
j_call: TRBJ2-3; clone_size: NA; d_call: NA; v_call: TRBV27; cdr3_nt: TGTGCCAGCAGTTTGTCCCCTCGCACAGATACGCAGTATTTT; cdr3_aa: CASSLSPRTDTQYF
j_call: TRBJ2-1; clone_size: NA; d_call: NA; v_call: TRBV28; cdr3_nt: TGTGCCAGCAGTTCCGACAGTTCACGAGAGCAGTTCTTC; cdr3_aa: CASSSDSSREQFF
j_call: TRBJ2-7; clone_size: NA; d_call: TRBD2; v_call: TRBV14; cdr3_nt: TGTGCCAGCAGCCAATCTAGCGGCTACTACGAGCAGTACTTC; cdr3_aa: CASSQSSGYYEQYF
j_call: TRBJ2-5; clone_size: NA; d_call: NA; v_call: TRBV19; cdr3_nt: TGTGCCAGTAGTATAGGAGCGTACCAAGAGACCCAGTACTTC; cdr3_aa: CASSIGAYQETQYF
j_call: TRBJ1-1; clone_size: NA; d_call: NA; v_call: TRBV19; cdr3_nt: TGTGCCAGTAGTATAGATGGCGGGGTGGGGGGTATGAACACTGAAGCTTTCTTT; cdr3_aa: CASSIDGGVGGMNTEAFF
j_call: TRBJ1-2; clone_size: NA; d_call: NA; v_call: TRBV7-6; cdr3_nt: TGTGCCAGCAGCTTAGCTCCGGACTATGGCTACACCTTC; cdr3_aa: CASSLAPDYGYTF
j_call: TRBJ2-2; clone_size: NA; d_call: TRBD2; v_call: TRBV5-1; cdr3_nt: TGCGCCAGCAGCTTCTACGAAGCGGGGGACACCGGGGAGCTGTTTTTT; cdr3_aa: CASSFYEAGDTGELFF
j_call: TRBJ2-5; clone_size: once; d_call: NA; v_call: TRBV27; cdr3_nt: TGTGCCAGCGCTGGGGCATTACAGGTTATCGAGACCCAGTACTTC; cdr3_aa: CASAGALQVIETQYF
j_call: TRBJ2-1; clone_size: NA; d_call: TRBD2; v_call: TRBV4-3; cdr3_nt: TGCGCCAGCAGCCAATCTCTAGCGGGGGGGTTGGATGAGCAGTTCTTC; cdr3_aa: CASSQSLAGGLDEQFF
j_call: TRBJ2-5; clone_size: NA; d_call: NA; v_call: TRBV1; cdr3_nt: TGCACCAGCAGCCAAACATCTAGCGGGGACCAAGAGACCCAGTACTTC; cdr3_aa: CTSSQTSSGDQETQYF
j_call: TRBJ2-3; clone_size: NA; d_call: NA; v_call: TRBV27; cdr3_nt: TGTGCCAGCAGTTTAGGGGGGGCGCGGACGCAGTATTTT; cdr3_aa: CASSLGGARTQYF
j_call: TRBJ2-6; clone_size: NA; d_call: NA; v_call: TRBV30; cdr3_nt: TGTGCCTGGGGGGGGACAGTTTTTGGGGCCAACGTCCTGACTTTC; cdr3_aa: CAWGGTVFGANVLTF
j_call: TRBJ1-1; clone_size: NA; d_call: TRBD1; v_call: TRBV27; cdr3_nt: TGTGCCAGCAGTCGGACAGGCCGGGGGACTGAAGCTTTCTTT; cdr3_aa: CASSRTGRGTEAFF
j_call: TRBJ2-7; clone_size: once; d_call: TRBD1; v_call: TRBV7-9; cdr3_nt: TGTGCCAGCACCGGGACAGCTTACGAGCAGTACTTC; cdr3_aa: CASTGTAYEQYF
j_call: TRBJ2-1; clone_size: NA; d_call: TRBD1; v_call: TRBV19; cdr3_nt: TGTGCCAGTAGTATAGGGACAGGGGGCAATGAGCAGTTCTTC; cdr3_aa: CASSIGTGGNEQFF
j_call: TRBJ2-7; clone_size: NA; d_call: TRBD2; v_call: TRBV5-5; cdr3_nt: TGTGCCAGCAGCTTTGGGACACTAGCGGAACCTTTGGAGCAGTACTTC; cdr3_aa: CASSFGTLAEPLEQYF
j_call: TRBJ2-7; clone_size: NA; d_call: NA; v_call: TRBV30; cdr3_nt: TGTGCCTGGAGCATGCCACAAGAGCAGTACTTC; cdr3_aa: CAWSMPQEQYF
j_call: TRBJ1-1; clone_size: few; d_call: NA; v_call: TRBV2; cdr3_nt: TGTGCCAGCATGCAGGGTTACACTGAAGCTTTCTTT; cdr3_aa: CASMQGYTEAFF
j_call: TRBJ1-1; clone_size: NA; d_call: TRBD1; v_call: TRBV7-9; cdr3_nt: TGTGCCAGCAGCTTAGCGAAAATGGAGACAGGGGGCACTGAAGCTTTCTTT; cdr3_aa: CASSLAKMETGGTEAFF
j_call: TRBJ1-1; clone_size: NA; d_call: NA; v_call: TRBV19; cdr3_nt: TGTGCCAGTGCGATGGGAGGTGAAGCTTTCTTT; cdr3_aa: CASAMGGEAFF
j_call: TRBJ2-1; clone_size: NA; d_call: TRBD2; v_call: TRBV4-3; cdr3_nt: TGCGCCAGCAGCCGCGGGGGACCGGGGGATGAGCAGTTCTTC; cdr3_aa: CASSRGGPGDEQFF
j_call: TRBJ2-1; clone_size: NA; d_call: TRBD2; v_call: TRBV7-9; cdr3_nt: TGTGCCAGCAGCTTAGAACTAGCGGGAGGGAGGAATGAGCAGTTCTTC; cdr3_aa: CASSLELAGGRNEQFF
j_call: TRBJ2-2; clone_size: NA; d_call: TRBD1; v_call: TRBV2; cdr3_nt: TGTGCCAGCGGATGGACAGGGGGGGCCGGGGAGCTGTTTTTT; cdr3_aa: CASGWTGGAGELFF
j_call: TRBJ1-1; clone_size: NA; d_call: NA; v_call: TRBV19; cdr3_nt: TGTGCCAGTAGTATCTCCGCGGTAGACACTGAAGCTTTCTTT; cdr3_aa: CASSISAVDTEAFF
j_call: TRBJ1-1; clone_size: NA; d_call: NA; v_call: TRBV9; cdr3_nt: TGTGCCAGCAGCGTAGTTCCCTCTCCTGAAGCTTTCTTT; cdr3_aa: CASSVVPSPEAFF
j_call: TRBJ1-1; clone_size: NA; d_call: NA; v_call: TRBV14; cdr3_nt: TGTGCCAGCAGCCAGGGAGAGGGAGCTGAAGCTTTCTTT; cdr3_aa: CASSQGEGAEAFF
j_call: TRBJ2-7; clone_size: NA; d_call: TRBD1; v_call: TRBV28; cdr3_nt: TGTGCCAGCAGCCGACAGGGCTACGAGCAGTACTTC; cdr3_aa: CASSRQGYEQYF
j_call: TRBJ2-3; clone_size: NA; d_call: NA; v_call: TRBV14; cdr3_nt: TGTGCCAGCAGCCAAGATCGTAGCACAGATACGCAGTATTTT; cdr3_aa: CASSQDRSTDTQYF
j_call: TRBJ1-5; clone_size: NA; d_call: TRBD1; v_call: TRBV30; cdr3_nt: TGTGCCTGGAGTGACCGGGACAGGGTCAATCAGCCCCAGCATTTT; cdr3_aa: CAWSDRDRVNQPQHF
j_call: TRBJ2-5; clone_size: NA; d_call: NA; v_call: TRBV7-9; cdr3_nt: TGTGCCAGCAGCTTAGGTCTACAAGAGACCCAGTACTTC; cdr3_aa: CASSLGLQETQYF